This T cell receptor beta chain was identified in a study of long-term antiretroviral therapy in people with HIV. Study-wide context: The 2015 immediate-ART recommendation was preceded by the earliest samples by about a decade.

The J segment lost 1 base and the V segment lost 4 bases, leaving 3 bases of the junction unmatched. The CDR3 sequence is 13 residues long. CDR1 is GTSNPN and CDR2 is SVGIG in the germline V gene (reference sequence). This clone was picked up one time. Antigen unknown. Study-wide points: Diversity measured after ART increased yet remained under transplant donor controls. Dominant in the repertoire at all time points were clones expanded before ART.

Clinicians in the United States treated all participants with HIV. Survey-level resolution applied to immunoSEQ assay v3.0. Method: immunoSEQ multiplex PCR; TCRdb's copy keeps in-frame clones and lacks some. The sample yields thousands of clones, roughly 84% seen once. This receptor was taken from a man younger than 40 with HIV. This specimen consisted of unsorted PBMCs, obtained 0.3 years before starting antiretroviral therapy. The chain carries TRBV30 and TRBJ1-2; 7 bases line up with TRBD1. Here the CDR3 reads CAWKTGSNYGYTF. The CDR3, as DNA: TGTGCCTGGAAGACAGGGAGTAACTATGGCTACACCTTC.